A single sample gave rise to the 15 T cell receptor beta chains below, sequenced in a study of CD8 T cells in ankylosing spondylitis. TCRdb independently ran MiXCR on the 5' RACE reads; one entry per CDR3 protein. The repertoire consists of a few hundred thousand distinct CDR3 sequences, with around 11% occurring once and the leading ten covering under 8%. The material sequenced was blood, either unsorted or a sorted T cell fraction (not recorded which). These receptors came from a male donor with ankylosing spondylitis or in good health (not recorded which).

In this sample, this clonotype turned up many times. The CDR3 sequence: CASSLGTGRVNEQFF. CDR3 in DNA: TGCGCCAGCAGCCTTGGGACAGGGCGGGTGAATGAGCAGTTCTTC. The rearrangement joins TRBV5-1 to TRBJ2-1; 9 bases align to TRBD1. Germline CDR1 is SGHRS and CDR2 is YFSETQ. J lost 7 bases, V lost 4 bases, and 9 bases had no gene match. CDR3 length equals 15 residues.

This clonotype was detected many times. The J gene is TRBJ2-2, the V gene TRBV5-1; 8 bases are shared with TRBD2. In germline, CDR1 is SGHRS, CDR2 YFSETQ. The junction had 2 bases not matched to a gene; V was cut back by 4 bases and J by 0 bases. The CDR3 loop spans 15 amino acids. The CDR3 sequence is CASSETSANTGELFF. CDR3 in DNA: TGCGCCAGCAGCGAGACTAGCGCGAACACCGGGGAGCTGTTTTTT.

This clonotype was counted many times. J is TRBJ1-4 and V is TRBV20-1; 9 bases are shared with TRBD1. The J segment lost 5 bases and the V segment lost 2 bases, leaving 3 bases of the junction unmatched. CDR1 is DFQATT and CDR2 is SNEGSKA in the germline V gene (reference sequence). CDR3 length equals 14 residues. In nucleotides, the CDR3 is TGCAGTGCTAGAAGACAGGGGGGAAATGAAAAACTGTTTTTT. Translation gives CSARRQGGNEKLFF.

The CDR3 loop reads CASSYSIFGESGTEAFF. For the CDR3, the DNA is TGTGCCAGCAGTTACTCGATTTTCGGGGAGTCGGGCACTGAAGCTTTCTTT. The J gene is TRBJ1-1, the V gene TRBV6-5; D gene uncertain. Trimming removed 0 bases at V and 4 bases at J, with 18 bases between. The CDR3 consists of 17 residues. The germline V gene encodes CDR1 MNHEY and CDR2 SVGAGI.

This chain links TRBV3-1 with TRBJ1-1; 7 bases agree with TRBD1. CDR3 size: 14 residues. Germline V lookup: CDR1 LGHDT, CDR2 YNNKEL (reference sequence). V lost 7 bases and J lost 1; bases outside the gene matches: 6. CDR3 sequence reads: CASTLGQANTEAFF. The CDR3 DNA reads TGTGCCAGCACCCTCGGACAGGCGAACACTGAAGCTTTCTTT.

The chain links TRBV2 to TRBJ2-3; D is perhaps TRBD1 or TRBD2 (5 bases each). The ends were cut back, 4 bases at V and 4 bases at J, with 9 bases in the middle. This CDR3 is 13 amino acids long. CDR1 and CDR2 from the germline V gene are SNHLY and FYNNEI. The CDR3 is CASSGSGPDTQYF. CDR3 coding DNA: TGTGCCAGCAGTGGGTCGGGGCCAGATACGCAGTATTTT.

This clonotype occurred many times. The genes are TRBV10-3 and TRBJ1-2; 9 bases line up with TRBD1. Germline assignment: CDR1 ENHRY and CDR2 SYGVKD. V lost 6 bases and J lost 0; bases outside the gene matches: 5. The CDR3 runs to 15 residues. CDR3 sequence reads: CAISAGQGANYGYTF. The CDR3 DNA reads TGTGCCATCAGCGCGGGACAGGGAGCTAACTATGGCTACACCTTC.

The sample holds a few counts of this clonotype. The chain is built from TRBV7-6 and TRBJ1-1; tentative D call: TRBD1 (5 bases). V shed 4 bases and J shed 5 bases, with 11 bases lying between them. Germline V CDR1 and CDR2: SGHVS, FNYEAQ. CDR3 length: 13 residues. The CDR3 reads CASSSGLGTEAFF. CDR3 in DNA: TGTGCCAGCAGCTCGGGACTGGGAACTGAAGCTTTCTTT.

This clonotype has ten or more counts. The genes are TRBV28 and TRBJ1-5, with TRBD1 as a possible D gene (5 bases). V was pared by 6 bases and J by 3 bases, with 24 bases between. CDR1 and CDR2 (germline): MDHEN, SYDVKM. The length of the CDR3 is 18 residues. CDR3 sequence reads: CASRPGLRDPNVNQPQHF. The CDR3 DNA reads TGTGCCAGCAGGCCGGGACTCCGGGATCCAAATGTCAATCAGCCCCAGCATTTT.

This clonotype was observed at least ten times. The V gene is TRBV10-3, the J gene TRBJ2-3; D remains ambiguous. The CDR3 runs 16 residues. The germline V gene encodes CDR1 ENHRY and CDR2 SYGVKD. V was pared by 0 bases and J by 1 base, with 11 bases between. The DNA for the CDR3 is TGTGCCATCAGTGAGTCGATTGGGCCGGGCACAGATACGCAGTATTTT. It codes for CAISESIGPGTDTQYF.

There are a few counts of this clonotype. This chain connects TRBV12-3 or TRBV12-4 to TRBJ2-7; 7 positions agree with TRBD1. V trimming: 5 bases; J trimming: 3 bases; junction bases outside the gene matches: 16. CDR3 size: 17 residues. Here the CDR3 DNA reads TGTGCCAGCAGTCCCCAGATGGGCCGACAGGGAGACTACGAGCAGTACTTC. Residues: CASSPQMGRQGDYEQYF.

This clonotype was recorded a few times. V and J are TRBV7-2 and TRBJ1-2, with 7 positions matching TRBD1. The trim removed 1 base at V and 3 bases at J, leaving 8 bases unmatched. CDR3 size: 16 residues. Germline V lookup: CDR1 SGHTA, CDR2 FQGNSA. The CDR3 sequence is CASSLDPGGGYYGYTF. The CDR3 DNA is TGTGCCAGCAGCTTAGACCCAGGGGGAGGGTACTATGGCTACACCTTC.

This rearrangement joins TRBV5-1 to TRBJ2-1; 11 bases line up with TRBD2. This CDR3 contains 15 residues. The germline V gene has CDR1 SGHRS and CDR2 YFSETQ. V shed 4 bases, J shed 5 bases, and the junction held 5 bases outside the gene matches. The CDR3 coding sequence is TGCGCCAGCAGCAAACTAGCGGGGGAAAACAATGAGCAGTTCTTC. Protein: CASSKLAGENNEQFF.

This clonotype was counted many times. CDR3 residues: CASSRTGGLDEKLFF. The CDR3 DNA reads TGTGCCAGCAGTAGAACAGGGGGCCTTGATGAAAAACTGTTTTTT. V is TRBV6-1 and J is TRBJ1-4; TRBD1 agrees at 9 bases. The V segment lost 5 bases and the J segment 6 bases; nucleotides outside the gene matches: 7. Germline CDR1 and CDR2: MNHNS and SASEGT. The CDR3 is 15 amino acids.

This clonotype was recorded at least ten times. The genes are TRBV20-1 and TRBJ2-1; tentative D call: TRBD2 (5 bases). CDR3 length equals 17 residues. Between the trimmed V and J ends, which lost 5 bases and 2 bases, there was a span of 22 bases. CDR1 is DFQATT and CDR2 is SNEGSKA in the germline V gene (reference sequence). CDR3 amino acids: CSALRRGSDLTYNEQFF. CDR3 in DNA: TGCAGTGCTTTGCGGCGAGGGTCCGACCTAACCTACAATGAGCAGTTCTTC.